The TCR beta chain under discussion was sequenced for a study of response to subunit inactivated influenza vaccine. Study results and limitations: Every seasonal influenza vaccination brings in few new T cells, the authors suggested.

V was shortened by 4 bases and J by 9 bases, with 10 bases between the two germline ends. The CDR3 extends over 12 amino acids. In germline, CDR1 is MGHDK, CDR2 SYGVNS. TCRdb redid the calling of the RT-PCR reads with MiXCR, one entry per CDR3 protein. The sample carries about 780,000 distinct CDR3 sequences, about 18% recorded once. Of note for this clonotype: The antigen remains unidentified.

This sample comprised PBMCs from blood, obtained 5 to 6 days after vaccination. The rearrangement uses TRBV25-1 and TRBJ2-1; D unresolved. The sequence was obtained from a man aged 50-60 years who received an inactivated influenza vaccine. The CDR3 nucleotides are TGTGCCAGCAGTGGGAGTGTGGGTGAGCAGTTCTTC. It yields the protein CASSGSVGEQFF.